Below, 28 T cell receptor beta chains from the same sample are listed, as sequenced in a study of early T cells in non-severe SARS-CoV-2 infection (dated by TCRdb to the early 2020s). Libraries were prepared through 5' RACE. Sequencing was performed on a NextSeq 500. TCRdb reprocessing: public reads trimmed at Q25 with fastp, clones called with MiXCR, in-frame beta chains kept. CDR3 protein sequences are deduplicated, and each keeps its most common genes and DNA. The sample table lists roughly 53,000 distinct CDR3 sequences, roughly 10% of them with a count of one. Around 4.1% of the sample is held by the ten biggest clonotypes. The sequencing sample was made of whole blood. Source of these receptors: an adult who was a healthcare worker with PCR-confirmed SARS-CoV-2 infection or an uninfected control (not recorded which).

This clonotype has a handful of counts. This chain uses TRBV10-3 with TRBJ2-3; 8 bases map to TRBD2. This CDR3 has 17 amino acids. V was clipped by 3 bases and J by 4 bases; unmatched bases: 12. CDR1 ENHRY and CDR2 SYGVKD come from the germline V gene. The CDR3 region is CAISDGLAAGASDTQYF. As DNA, the CDR3 is TGTGCCATCAGTGATGGGCTCGCAGCGGGGGCTTCAGATACGCAGTATTTT.

The chain uses TRBV18 and TRBJ2-1; 12 nucleotides align to TRBD1. From germline, CDR1 is KGHSH and CDR2 LQKENI. The CDR3 totals 16 residues. J gave up 7 bases and V 3 bases, and 7 bases lay outside the gene matches. CDR3 in DNA: TGTGCCAGCTCACCGCTTCCGGGACAGGGGGCAAATGAGCAGTTCTTC. It yields the protein CASSPLPGQGANEQFF.

The chain is built from TRBV29-1 and TRBJ2-3; 8 positions agree with TRBD1. The germline CDR1 and CDR2 sequences are SQVTM and ANQGSEA. V dropped 5 bases and J dropped 9; count of bases not matched to a gene: 13. This CDR3 spans 14 amino acids. The CDR3 bases are TGCAGCGTTACGATTTCTCAGGGGGCCGCGACGCAGTATTTT. Protein product: CSVTISQGAATQYF.

This clonotype was counted a few times. The chain recombines TRBV6-2 or TRBV6-3 with TRBJ2-7, with TRBD1 identical over 8 bases. This CDR3 region has 15 residues. Trimming at V came to 0 bases and at J to 5 bases, leaving 6 bases not matched to a gene. Germline-derived CDR1 and CDR2 are MNHEY and SVGEGT. CDR3: CASSYSTGALDEQYF. The CDR3 nucleotides read TGTGCCAGCAGTTACTCGACAGGGGCCTTGGACGAGCAGTACTTC.

The chain joins TRBV12-3 or TRBV12-4 to TRBJ2-6; D could derive from TRBD1 or TRBD2 (6 bases each). Between the trimmed V and J ends, which lost 3 bases and 2 bases, there was a span of 8 bases. The CDR3 loop spans 15 amino acids. CDR3 sequence reads: CASSFGGAGANVLTF. The DNA for the CDR3 is TGTGCCAGCAGTTTCGGGGGCGCTGGGGCCAACGTCCTGACTTTC.

J is TRBJ1-5 and V is TRBV6-6; no definite D call. The CDR3 is 12 amino acids. Germline-derived CDR1 and CDR2 are MNHNY and SVGAGI (reference sequence). V lost 6 bases and J 11 bases, leaving 14 bases between the germline ends. DNA for the CDR3: TGTGCCAGCAGCCCCCCCCCCGCGGCCCAGCATTTT. It encodes CASSPPPAAQHF.

The J gene is TRBJ2-3, the V gene TRBV19, with a weak D call TRBD2 (6 bases). Germline V gene data show CDR1 as LNHDA and CDR2 as SQIVND (reference sequence). V was pared by 6 bases and J by 3 bases, with 13 bases between. The CDR3 contains 14 residues. The CDR3 DNA sequence: TGTGCCAGTAGCCCGGAGGGTCGGACAGATACGCAGTATTTT. Translation gives CASSPEGRTDTQYF.

This clonotype was picked up a small number of times. This chain links TRBV24-1 with TRBJ2-7, with D unresolved. Germline assignment: CDR1 KGHDR and CDR2 SFDVKD. This CDR3 is 13 amino acids long. Trimming shortened V by 6 bases and J by 3 bases, and 11 bases separated the two germline ends. The CDR3 reads CATSSGPDYEQYF. The CDR3 DNA reads TGTGCCACCAGTTCGGGTCCCGACTACGAGCAGTACTTC.

The chain links TRBV7-6 to TRBJ2-4, with 9 nucleotides matching TRBD1. The germline CDR1 and CDR2 sequences are SGHVS and FNYEAQ. The CDR3 totals 14 residues. V was clipped by 5 bases and J by 5 bases; unmatched bases: 4. The CDR3 region has the DNA TGTGCCAGCAGCGCGGGACAGGGAGAAAACATTCAGTACTTC. Translation: CASSAGQGENIQYF.

This rearrangement joins TRBV29-1 to TRBJ2-1, with 8 bases matching TRBD2. J gave up 7 bases and V 6 bases, and 5 bases lay outside the gene matches. This CDR3 contains 12 residues. From germline, CDR1 is SQVTM and CDR2 ANQGSEA. The CDR3 here is CSVVSGGNEQFF. The DNA for the CDR3 is TGCAGCGTCGTATCGGGAGGGAATGAGCAGTTCTTC.

This clonotype appeared many times. This chain connects TRBV25-1 to TRBJ1-5; tentatively, D is TRBD1 (6 bases). Germline-derived CDR1 and CDR2 are MGHDK and SYGVNS. This CDR3 spans 16 amino acids. Trimming removed 1 base at V and 0 bases at J, with 10 bases between. The CDR3 sequence: CASSEWAGDSNQPQHF. The CDR3 DNA reads TGTGCCAGCAGTGAATGGGCAGGGGATAGCAATCAGCCCCAGCATTTT.

This clonotype has only a few counts. The chain has TRBV11-1 and TRBJ1-2, with D possibly TRBD1 on 5 matching bases. V lost 8 bases and J 0 bases, leaving 13 bases between the germline ends. This CDR3 has 14 residues. CDR1 is SGHAT, CDR2 FQDESV, per germline (reference sequence). CDR3 sequence reads: CASGWDGANYGYTF. In nucleotides, the CDR3 is TGTGCCAGCGGATGGGACGGAGCTAACTATGGCTACACCTTC.

This clonotype has more than one count but fewer than ten. V and J are TRBV9 and TRBJ2-1; D is possibly TRBD1 or TRBD2 (5 bases each). The CDR3 loop spans 14 amino acids. Deletions cut 4 bases from V and 9 bases from J, with 17 bases between. Germline V gene sequence: CDR1 SGDLS, CDR2 YYNGEE. The CDR3 region is CASSIAHGAAEQFF. The CDR3 region has the DNA TGTGCCAGCAGCATCGCCCACGGGGCCGCTGAGCAGTTCTTC.

In the case of this clonotype: Given a much more abundant clone one base away, this may be a read error. This chain uses TRBV29-1 with TRBJ2-1; D is possibly TRBD1 (5 bases). The V gene's germline CDR1 is SQVTM and CDR2 ANQGSEA. V was clipped by 7 bases and J by 2 bases, with 15 bases between them. The CDR3 loop spans 14 amino acids. The CDR3 DNA follows: TGCAGCGCCGGACACCTCCTCACCTACAATGAGCAGTTCTTC. It is translated as CSAGHLLTYNEQFF.

This clonotype was observed many times. The chain couples TRBV20-1 to TRBJ2-7, with D unclear. Germline assignment: CDR1 DFQATT and CDR2 SNEGSKA (reference sequence). Trimming took 0 bases from V and 4 from J, leaving 13 bases between them. The CDR3 loop spans 14 amino acids. The CDR3 spells CSARDRASSYEQYF. The CDR3 DNA sequence: TGCAGTGCTAGAGATCGGGCGAGTTCGTACGAGCAGTACTTC.

This clonotype was counted only a few times. The chain combines TRBV12-5 with TRBJ2-5; no firm D call. Trimming took off 5 bases at V and 3 bases at J, with 7 bases between the two ends. The CDR3 is made up of 12 amino acids. CDR1 is LGHNT and CDR2 is FRNRAP in the germline V gene. The CDR3 DNA follows: TGTGCTAGTGGTGGACCTGAAGAGACCCAGTACTTC. Amino acids: CASGGPEETQYF.

The DNA for the CDR3 is TGTGCCAGCAACAAGCGGGGGGAAACAGATACGCAGTATTTT. This codes for CASNKRGETDTQYF. The J gene is TRBJ2-3, the V gene TRBV9; 9 bases are shared with TRBD2. The ends lost 6 bases at V and 3 bases at J; junction bases unmatched: 5. CDR1 and CDR2 (germline): SGDLS, YYNGEE. The CDR3 consists of 14 residues.

This clonotype was counted between two and nine times. The V and J genes are TRBV7-2 and TRBJ2-6; D is unclear. V was clipped by 5 bases and J by 4 bases, with 9 bases between them. This CDR3 spans 14 amino acids. Per germline, CDR1 SGHTA and CDR2 FQGNSA. The CDR3 is CASSPTNGANVLTF. Written as DNA, the CDR3 is TGTGCCAGCAGCCCGACGAACGGGGCCAACGTCCTGACTTTC.

This clonotype was seen repeatedly, ten times or more. The CDR3 loop reads CASQLNTGTYEQYF. The CDR3 nucleotides are TGTGCCAGCCAACTAAATACAGGGACTTACGAGCAGTACTTC. The chain joins TRBV7-9 to TRBJ2-7; the D gene could be TRBD1 or TRBD2 (6 bases each). The germline V gene has CDR1 SEHNR and CDR2 FQNEAQ (reference sequence). This CDR3 has 14 amino acids. The ends were cut back, 8 bases at V and 4 bases at J, with 18 bases in the middle. The full variable domain, rest sourced from reference TRBV7-9 and TRBJ2-7, is DTGVSQNPRHKITKRGQNVTFRCDPISEHNRLYWYRQTLGQGPEFLTYFQNEAQLEKSRLLSDRFSAERPKGSFSTLEIQRTEQGDSAMYLCASQLNTGTYEQYFGPGTRLTVT.

This clonotype was seen a few times. V usage is TRBV28 and J usage is TRBJ2-1; the D gene is possibly TRBD2 (6 bases). Germline CDR1 is MDHEN and CDR2 is SYDVKM. V was shortened by 2 bases and J by 8 bases, with 7 bases between the two germline ends. This CDR3 is built from 12 residues. The CDR3 here is CASSLRRDEQFF. The CDR3 region has the DNA TGTGCCAGCAGTTTAAGGAGGGATGAGCAGTTCTTC.

This clonotype was observed a handful of times. This chain uses TRBV4-2 with TRBJ2-7; D might be TRBD2 (5 bases). In germline, CDR1 is LGHNA, CDR2 YNFKEQ. The CDR3 is 15 residues long. Between the trimmed V and J ends, which lost 1 base and 0 bases, there was a span of 10 bases. The CDR3 DNA follows: TGTGCCAGCAGCCAAGTGGACTCGAGCTCCTACGAGCAGTACTTC. It specifies CASSQVDSSSYEQYF.

The chain combines TRBV30 with TRBJ1-4; TRBD1 matches at 9 bases. Germline lookup yields CDR1 GTSNPN and CDR2 SVGIG (reference sequence). The CDR3 runs to 13 residues. After removal of 3 bases from V and 10 bases from J, the junction contained 6 bases not matched to a gene. CDR3 sequence (DNA): TGTGCCTGGAGCGCCGCGACAGGGGGAAAACTGTTTTTT. It is translated as CAWSAATGGKLFF.

The V gene is TRBV4-2, the J gene TRBJ2-7, with a weak D call TRBD1 (6 bases). Deletions cut 0 bases from V and 1 base from J, with 10 bases between. CDR3 length equals 15 residues. Germline CDR1 and CDR2: LGHNA and YNFKEQ. The CDR3 here is CASSQDPTGSYEQYF. The CDR3 DNA is TGTGCCAGCAGCCAAGATCCGACAGGTTCCTACGAGCAGTACTTC.

V is TRBV6-5 and J is TRBJ2-7; D is uncertain. The CDR3 runs to 16 residues. V lost 2 bases, J lost 3 bases, and 17 bases lay in between. Germline CDR1 reads MNHEY; CDR2 reads SVGAGI. The CDR3 here is CASSYGPERFLYEQYF. DNA of the CDR3: TGTGCCAGCAGTTACGGGCCGGAAAGGTTTCTCTACGAGCAGTACTTC.

This clonotype was recorded many times. This rearrangement joins TRBV6-2 or TRBV6-3 to TRBJ2-5; D possibly corresponds to TRBD2 (6 bases). The CDR3 consists of 15 residues. Trimming left V 5 bases short and J 2 bases short, with 15 bases between. CDR1 is MNHEY, CDR2 SVGEGT, per germline. This chain's CDR3 is CASSRASAIQETQYF. In DNA form, the CDR3 reads TGTGCCAGCAGTAGGGCTAGCGCGATACAAGAGACCCAGTACTTC.

This clonotype was recorded many times. V usage is TRBV19 and J usage is TRBJ2-1; the D call may be TRBD1 or TRBD2 (5 bases each). CDR3 length equals 16 residues. Germline V gene sequence: CDR1 LNHDA, CDR2 SQIVND (reference sequence). Trimming left V 4 bases short and J 7 bases short, with 20 bases between. This CDR3 is CASSNPGPGGVNEQFF. CDR3 coding DNA: TGTGCCAGTAGTAACCCGGGGCCGGGCGGAGTGAATGAGCAGTTCTTC.

V is TRBV30 and J is TRBJ2-7; D is unclear. This CDR3 is 11 amino acids long. The germline V and J ends were trimmed by 0 bases and 7 bases, with 7 bases remaining between them. Germline CDR1 is GTSNPN and CDR2 is SVGIG (reference sequence). The CDR3 here is CAWSVLREQYF. The CDR3 bases are TGTGCCTGGAGTGTACTCCGGGAGCAGTACTTC.

In this sample, this clonotype turned up a few times. This chain uses TRBV10-3 with TRBJ1-2, with D hard to call. Germline V gene lookup returns CDR1 ENHRY and CDR2 SYGVKD. The CDR3 totals 15 residues. V was cut by 2 bases and J by 0 bases, with 10 bases left in between. CDR3 sequence: CAISETGSPNYGYTF. DNA for the CDR3: TGTGCCATCAGTGAGACGGGCAGTCCTAACTATGGCTACACCTTC.